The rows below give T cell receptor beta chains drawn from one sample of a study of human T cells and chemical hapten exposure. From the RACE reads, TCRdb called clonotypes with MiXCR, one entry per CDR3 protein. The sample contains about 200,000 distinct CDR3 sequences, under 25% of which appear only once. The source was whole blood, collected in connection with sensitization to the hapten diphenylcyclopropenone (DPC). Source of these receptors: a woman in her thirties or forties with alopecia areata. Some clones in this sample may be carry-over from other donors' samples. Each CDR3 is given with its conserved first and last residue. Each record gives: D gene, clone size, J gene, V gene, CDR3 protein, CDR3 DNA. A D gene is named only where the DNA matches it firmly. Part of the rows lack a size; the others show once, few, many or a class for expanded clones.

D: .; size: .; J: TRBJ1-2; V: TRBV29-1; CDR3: CSVRDNDGYTF; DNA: TGCAGCGTGCGGGACAATGATGGCTACACCTTC
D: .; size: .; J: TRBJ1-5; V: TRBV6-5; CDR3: CASARGYYQPQHF; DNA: TGTGCCTCCGCAAGGGGCTATTATCAGCCCCAGCATTTT
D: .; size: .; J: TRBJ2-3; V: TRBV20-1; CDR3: CSAPNYMRSNTDTQYF; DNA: TGCAGTGCTCCCAATTACATGCGATCCAACACAGATACGCAGTATTTT
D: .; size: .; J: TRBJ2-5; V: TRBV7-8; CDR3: CASRLVRGVQETQYF; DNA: TGTGCCAGCAGACTGGTGCGGGGCGTCCAAGAGACCCAGTACTTC
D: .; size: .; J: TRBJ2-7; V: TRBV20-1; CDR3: CSPRGGDEQYF; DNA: TGCAGTCCCCGCGGGGGCGACGAGCAGTACTTC
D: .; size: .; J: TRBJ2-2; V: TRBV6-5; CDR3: CASSLLRNTGELFF; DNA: TGTGCCAGCAGTCTGCTTAGGAACACCGGGGAGCTGTTTTTT
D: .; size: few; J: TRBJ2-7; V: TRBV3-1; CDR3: CASSQDHGDGTYEQYF; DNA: TGTGCCAGCAGCCAAGATCACGGGGACGGAACATACGAGCAGTACTTC
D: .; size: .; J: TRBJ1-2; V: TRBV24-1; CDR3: CATHSGRDYGYTF; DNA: TGTGCCACCCATTCCGGGAGGGACTATGGCTACACCTTC
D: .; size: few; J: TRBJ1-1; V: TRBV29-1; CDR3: CSATSARHGTEAFF; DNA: TGCAGCGCTACATCAGCCAGGCATGGCACTGAAGCTTTCTTT
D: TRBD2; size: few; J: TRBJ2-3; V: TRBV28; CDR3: CASRPSGPTQYF; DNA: TGTGCCAGCAGGCCTAGCGGCCCTACGCAGTATTTT
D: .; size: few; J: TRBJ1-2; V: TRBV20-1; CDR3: CSAFLPTGNYGYTF; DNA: TGCAGTGCTTTTCTCCCGACTGGAAACTATGGCTACACCTTC
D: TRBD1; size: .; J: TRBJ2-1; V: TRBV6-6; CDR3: CASSRTGTGANEQFF; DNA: TGTGCCAGCAGTCGCACCGGGACAGGTGCGAATGAGCAGTTCTTC
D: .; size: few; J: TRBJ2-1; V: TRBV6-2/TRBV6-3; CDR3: CATRRGPPVDEQFF; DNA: TGTGCCACGCGACGCGGGCCGCCGGTGGATGAGCAGTTCTTC
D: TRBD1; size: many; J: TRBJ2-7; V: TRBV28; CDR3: CASSTPGTVDEQYF; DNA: TGTGCCAGCAGTACTCCCGGGACAGTCGACGAGCAGTACTTC
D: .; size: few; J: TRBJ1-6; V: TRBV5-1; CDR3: CASSLEVRGNSPLHF; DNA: TGCGCCAGCAGCTTGGAAGTTCGAGGGAATTCACCCCTCCACTTT
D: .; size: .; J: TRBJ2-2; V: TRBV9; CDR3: CASSVGGLGTGELFF; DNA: TGTGCCAGCAGCGTAGGGGGGCTGGGGACCGGGGAGCTGTTTTTT
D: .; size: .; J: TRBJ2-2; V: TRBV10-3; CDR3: CAISATEGTNTGELFF; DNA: TGTGCCATCAGTGCAACCGAGGGGACGAACACCGGGGAGCTGTTTTTT
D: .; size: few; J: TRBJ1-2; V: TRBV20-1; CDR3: CRSQGNYGYTF; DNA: TGCAGGTCACAGGGAAACTATGGCTACACCTTC
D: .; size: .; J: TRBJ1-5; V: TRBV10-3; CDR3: CAISESGGEPQHF; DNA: TGTGCCATCAGTGAGTCCGGGGGAGAGCCCCAGCATTTT
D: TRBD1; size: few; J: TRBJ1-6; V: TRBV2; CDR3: CASSEGPGGASPLHF; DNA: TGTGCCAGCAGTGAAGGTCCAGGGGGGGCTTCACCCCTCCACTTT
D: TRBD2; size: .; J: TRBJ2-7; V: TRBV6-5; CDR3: CASRPIAGVSYEQYF; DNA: TGTGCCAGCAGACCGATAGCGGGAGTGTCCTACGAGCAGTACTTC
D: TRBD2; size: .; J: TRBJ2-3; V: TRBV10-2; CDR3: CASRGLAGPRTDTQYF; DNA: TGCGCCAGCAGGGGACTAGCGGGGCCCCGCACAGATACGCAGTATTTT
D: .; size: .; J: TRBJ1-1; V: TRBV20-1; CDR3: CSATQTNTEAFF; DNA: TGCAGTGCTACACAGACGAACACTGAAGCTTTCTTT
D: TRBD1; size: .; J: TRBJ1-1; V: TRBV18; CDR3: CASSRKPGQGPSNTEAFF; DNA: TGTGCCAGCTCACGAAAACCGGGACAGGGGCCGAGTAACACTGAAGCTTTCTTT
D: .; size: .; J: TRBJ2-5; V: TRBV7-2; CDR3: CASSLRPHQETQYF; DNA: TGTGCCAGCAGCTTAAGGCCTCACCAAGAGACCCAGTACTTC
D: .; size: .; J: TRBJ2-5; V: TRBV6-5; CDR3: CASRLNRQLQETQYF; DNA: TGTGCCAGCAGACTGAACAGGCAGCTCCAAGAGACCCAGTACTTC
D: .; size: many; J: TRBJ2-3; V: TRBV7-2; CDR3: CASSVAADTQYF; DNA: TGTGCCAGCAGCGTGGCCGCTGATACGCAGTATTTT
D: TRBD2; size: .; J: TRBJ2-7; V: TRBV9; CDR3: CASSAAGGRNEQYF; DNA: TGTGCCAGCAGCGCAGCGGGAGGGAGGAACGAGCAGTACTTC
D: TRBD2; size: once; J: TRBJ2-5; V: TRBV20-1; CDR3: CSARPGGKETQYF; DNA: TGCAGTGCTAGACCCGGGGGGAAAGAGACCCAGTACTTC
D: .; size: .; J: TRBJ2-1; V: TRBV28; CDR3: CASSLTRDKEFF; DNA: TGTGCCAGCAGTTTAACCCGGGACAAAGAATTCTTC
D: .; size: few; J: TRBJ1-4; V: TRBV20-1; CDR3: CSVPGGGGEKLFF; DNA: TGCAGTGTCCCTGGGGGAGGGGGGGAAAAACTGTTTTTT
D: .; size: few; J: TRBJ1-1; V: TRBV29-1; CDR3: CSVDQGSNTEAFF; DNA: TGCAGCGTTGACCAGGGGTCTAACACTGAAGCTTTCTTT
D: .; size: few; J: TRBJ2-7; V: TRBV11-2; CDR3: CASSLGSLYEQYF; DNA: TGTGCCAGCAGCTTGGGCAGCCTCTACGAGCAGTACTTC
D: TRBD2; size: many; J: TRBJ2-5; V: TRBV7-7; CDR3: CASSRTSGRSGETQYF; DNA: TGTGCTAGCAGCAGGACTAGCGGGAGGTCGGGGGAGACCCAGTACTTC
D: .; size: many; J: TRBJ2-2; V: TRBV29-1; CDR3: CSVGDTYTGELFF; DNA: TGCAGCGTTGGGGACACCTACACCGGGGAGCTGTTTTTT
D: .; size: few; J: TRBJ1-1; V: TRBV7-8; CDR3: CASSPTRNTEAFF; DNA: TGTGCCAGCAGCCCGACAAGGAACACTGAAGCTTTCTTT
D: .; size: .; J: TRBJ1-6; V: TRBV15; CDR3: CATSRDIRQSPLHF; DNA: TGTGCCACCAGCAGAGATATCCGTCAGTCACCCCTCCACTTT
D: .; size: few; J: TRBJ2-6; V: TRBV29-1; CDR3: CSVGGVRRTSGANVLTF; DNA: TGCAGCGTTGGGGGTGTGCGACGGACCTCTGGGGCCAACGTCCTGACTTTC
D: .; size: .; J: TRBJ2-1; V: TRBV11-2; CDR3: CASSPGTSSSYNEQFF; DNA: TGTGCCAGCAGCCCAGGGACATCGAGCTCCTACAATGAGCAGTTCTTC
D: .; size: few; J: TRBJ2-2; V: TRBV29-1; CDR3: CGAGARGGELFF; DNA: TGTGGGGCAGGGGCGCGTGGCGGGGAGCTGTTTTTT
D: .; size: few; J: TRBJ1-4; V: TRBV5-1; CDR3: CASSWDPGNPNEKLFF; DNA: TGCGCCAGCAGCTGGGACCCAGGGAATCCTAATGAAAAACTGTTTTTT
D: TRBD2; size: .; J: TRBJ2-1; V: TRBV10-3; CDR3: CAITAPGSGGYNEQFF; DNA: TGTGCCATCACCGCCCCCGGTAGCGGGGGATACAATGAGCAGTTCTTC
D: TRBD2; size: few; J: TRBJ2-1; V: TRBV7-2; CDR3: CASSRSGGSDEQFF; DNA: TGTGCCAGCAGCCGATCGGGGGGATCCGATGAGCAGTTCTTC
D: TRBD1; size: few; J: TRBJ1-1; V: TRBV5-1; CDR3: CASSFGTGTEAFF; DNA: TGCGCCAGCAGCTTCGGGACAGGGACTGAAGCTTTCTTT
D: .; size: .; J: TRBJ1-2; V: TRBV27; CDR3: CASSSPRQESSSYTF; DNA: TGTGCCAGCAGTTCTCCTCGACAGGAGTCGAGTAGCTACACCTTC
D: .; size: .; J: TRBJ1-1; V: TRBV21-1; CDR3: CASSNKTPVGNTEAFF; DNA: TGTGCCAGCAGCAATAAGACACCGGTGGGGAACACTGAAGCTTTCTTT
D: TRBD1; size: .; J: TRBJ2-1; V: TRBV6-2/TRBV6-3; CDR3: CASRRMGQGANEQFF; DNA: TGTGCCAGCAGACGCATGGGGCAGGGGGCGAATGAGCAGTTCTTC
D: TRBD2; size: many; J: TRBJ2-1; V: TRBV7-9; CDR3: CASSLPHRLAGFHNEQFF; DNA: TGTGCCAGCAGCTTACCTCATCGACTAGCGGGTTTTCACAATGAGCAGTTCTTC
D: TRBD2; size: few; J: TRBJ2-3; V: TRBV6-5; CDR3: CASSHVAGLGTDTQYF; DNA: TGTGCCAGCAGTCATGTAGCGGGGCTCGGCACAGATACGCAGTATTTT
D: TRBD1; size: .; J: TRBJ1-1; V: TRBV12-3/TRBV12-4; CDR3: CASNQGARTEAFF; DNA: TGTGCCAGCAATCAGGGGGCCCGGACTGAAGCTTTCTTT
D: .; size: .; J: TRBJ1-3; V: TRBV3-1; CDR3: CASIGSGNTIYF; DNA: TGTGCCAGCATAGGGAGCGGAAACACCATATATTTT
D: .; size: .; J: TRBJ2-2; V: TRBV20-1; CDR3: CSARGQNTGELFF; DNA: TGCAGTGCTAGGGGCCAGAACACCGGGGAGCTGTTTTTT
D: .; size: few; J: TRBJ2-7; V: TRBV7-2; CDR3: CASSPAAGAGPYEQYF; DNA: TGTGCCAGCAGCCCCGCGGCGGGGGCAGGACCCTACGAGCAGTACTTC
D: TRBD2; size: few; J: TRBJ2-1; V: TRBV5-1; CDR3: CASSKAGTSGYNEQFF; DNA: TGCGCCAGCAGCAAAGCCGGGACTAGCGGGTACAATGAGCAGTTCTTC
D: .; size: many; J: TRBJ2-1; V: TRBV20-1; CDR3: CERGDEQFF; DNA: TGCGAAAGGGGGGACGAGCAGTTCTTC
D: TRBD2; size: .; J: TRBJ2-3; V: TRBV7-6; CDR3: CASSPRAAGGPDTQYF; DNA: TGTGCCAGCAGCCCACGGGCAGCGGGAGGGCCAGATACGCAGTATTTT